This T cell receptor beta chain stems from a study of CD8 T cells in Susac syndrome. Overall study: Within the group of sequenced Susac syndrome patients, six had active disease and eight were in remission.

A quantity of about 0.5 to 1 ug RNA underwent reverse transcription using random hexamers. The amplification used immunoSEQ multiplex PCR on TCR beta CDR3; it spanned 54 Vbeta and 13 Jbeta. TCRdb itself ran the immunoSEQ multiplex PCR reads through MiXCR, one entry per CDR3 protein. The sample has fewer than 200,000 distinct CDR3 sequences, 85% to 95% seen once. From blood CD8+ and CD4+ T cells, TCR beta sequences were generated. TEMRA cells were FACS-enriched, while CD8+ and CD4+ T cells were negatively isolated. Germline CDR1 reads SGDLS; CDR2 reads YYNGEE. This CDR3 comprises 14 residues. The germline V and J ends were trimmed by 0 bases and 5 bases, with 11 bases remaining between them.

The receptor comes from a human donor with Susac syndrome. Sequencing used CD4+ T cells from PBMCs. This chain links TRBV9 with TRBJ2-5, with D perhaps matching TRBD1 or TRBD2 (5 bases each). The CDR3 spells CASSVAGGPETQYF. The CDR3 nucleotides are TGTGCCAGCAGCGTAGCTGGGGGTCCGGAGACCCAGTACTTC. Using reference TRBV9 and TRBJ2-5 for the parts outside the CDR3, the full variable domain is DSGVTQTPKHLITATGQRVTLRCSPRSGDLSVYWYQQSLDQGLQFLIQYYNGEERAKGNILERFSAQQFPDLHSELNLSSLELGDSALYFCASSVAGGPETQYFGPGTRLLVL.